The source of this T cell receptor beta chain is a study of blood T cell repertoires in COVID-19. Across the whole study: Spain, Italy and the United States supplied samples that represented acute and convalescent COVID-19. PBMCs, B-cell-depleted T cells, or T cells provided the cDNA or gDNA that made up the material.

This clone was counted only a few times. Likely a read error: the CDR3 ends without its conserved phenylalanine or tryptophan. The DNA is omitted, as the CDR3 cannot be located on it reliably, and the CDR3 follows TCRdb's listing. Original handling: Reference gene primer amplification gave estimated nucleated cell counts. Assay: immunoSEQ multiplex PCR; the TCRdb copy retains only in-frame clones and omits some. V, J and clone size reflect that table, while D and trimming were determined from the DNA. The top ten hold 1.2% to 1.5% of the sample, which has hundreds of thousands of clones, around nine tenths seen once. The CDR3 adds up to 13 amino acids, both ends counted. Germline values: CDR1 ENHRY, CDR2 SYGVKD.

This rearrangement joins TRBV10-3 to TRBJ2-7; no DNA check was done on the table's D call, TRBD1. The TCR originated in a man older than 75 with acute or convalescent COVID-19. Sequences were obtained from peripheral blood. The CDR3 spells CAIRSGPGGALNL.